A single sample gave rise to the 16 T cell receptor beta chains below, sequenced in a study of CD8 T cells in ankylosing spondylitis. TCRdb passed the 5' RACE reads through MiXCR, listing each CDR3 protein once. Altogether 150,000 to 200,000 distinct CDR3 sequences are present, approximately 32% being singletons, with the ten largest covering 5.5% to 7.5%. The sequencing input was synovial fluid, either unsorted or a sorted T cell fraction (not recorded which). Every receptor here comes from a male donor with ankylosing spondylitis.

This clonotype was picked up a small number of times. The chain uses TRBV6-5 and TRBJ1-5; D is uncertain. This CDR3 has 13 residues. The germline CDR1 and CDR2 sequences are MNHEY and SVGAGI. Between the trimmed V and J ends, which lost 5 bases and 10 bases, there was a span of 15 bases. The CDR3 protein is CASSLPTPPPQHF. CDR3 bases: TGTGCCAGCAGTCTACCGACCCCTCCACCCCAGCATTTT.

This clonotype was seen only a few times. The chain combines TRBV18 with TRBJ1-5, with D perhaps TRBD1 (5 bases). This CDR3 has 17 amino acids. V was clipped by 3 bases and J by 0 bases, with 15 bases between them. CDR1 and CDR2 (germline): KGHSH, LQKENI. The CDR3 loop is CASSPGRGPYSNQPQHF. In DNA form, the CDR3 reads TGTGCCAGCTCACCGGGCCGGGGCCCTTATAGCAATCAGCCCCAGCATTTT.

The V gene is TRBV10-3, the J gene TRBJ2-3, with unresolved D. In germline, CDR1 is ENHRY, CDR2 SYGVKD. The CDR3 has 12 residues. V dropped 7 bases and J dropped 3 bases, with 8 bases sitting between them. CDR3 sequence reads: CAINPGTDTQYF. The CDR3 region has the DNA TGTGCCATCAATCCTGGGACAGATACGCAGTATTTT.

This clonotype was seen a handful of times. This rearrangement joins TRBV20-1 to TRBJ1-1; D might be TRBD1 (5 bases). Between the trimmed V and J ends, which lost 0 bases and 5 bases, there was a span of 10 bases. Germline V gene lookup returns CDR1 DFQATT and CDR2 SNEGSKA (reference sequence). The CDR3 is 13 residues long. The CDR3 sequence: CSARDVGGTEAFF. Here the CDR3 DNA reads TGCAGTGCTAGAGATGTGGGGGGGACTGAAGCTTTCTTT.

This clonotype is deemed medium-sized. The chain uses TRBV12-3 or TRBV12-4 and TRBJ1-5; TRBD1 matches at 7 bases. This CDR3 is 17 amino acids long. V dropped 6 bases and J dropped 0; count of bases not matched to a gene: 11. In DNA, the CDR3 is TGTGCCAGCAGCCCAGTCCCGGGACAGCTTAGCAATCAGCCCCAGCATTTT. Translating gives CASSPVPGQLSNQPQHF.

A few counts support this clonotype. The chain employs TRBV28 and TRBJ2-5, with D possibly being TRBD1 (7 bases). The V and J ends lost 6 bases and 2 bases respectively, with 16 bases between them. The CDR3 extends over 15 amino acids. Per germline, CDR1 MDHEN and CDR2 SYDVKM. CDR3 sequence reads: CASRSYRGGQETQYF. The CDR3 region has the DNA TGTGCCAGCAGGTCCTACAGGGGAGGTCAAGAGACCCAGTACTTC.

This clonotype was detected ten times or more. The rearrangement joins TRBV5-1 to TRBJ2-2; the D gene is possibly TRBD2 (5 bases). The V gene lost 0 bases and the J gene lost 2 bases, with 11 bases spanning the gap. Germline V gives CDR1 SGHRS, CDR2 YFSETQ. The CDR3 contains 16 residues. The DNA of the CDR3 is TGCGCCAGCAGCTTGGGGGCGACTACTAACACCGGGGAGCTGTTTTTT. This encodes CASSLGATTNTGELFF. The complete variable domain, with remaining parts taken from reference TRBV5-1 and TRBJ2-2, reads KAGVTQTPRYLIKTRGQQVTLSCSPISGHRSVSWYQQTPGQGLQFLFEYFSETQRNKGNFPGRFSGRQFSNSRSEMNVSTLELGDSALYLCASSLGATTNTGELFFGEGSRLTVL.

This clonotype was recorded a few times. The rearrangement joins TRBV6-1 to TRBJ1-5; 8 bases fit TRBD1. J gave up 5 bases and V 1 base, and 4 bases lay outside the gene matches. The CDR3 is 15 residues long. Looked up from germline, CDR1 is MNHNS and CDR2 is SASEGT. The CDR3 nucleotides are TGTGCCAGCAGTGAAGGTCAGGGGGCATATCAGCCCCAGCATTTT. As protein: CASSEGQGAYQPQHF.

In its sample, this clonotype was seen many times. The CDR3 DNA sequence: TGTGCCAGCAGCTTAGGCCCCAGCTACACCGGGGAGCTGTTTTTT. Encoded protein: CASSLGPSYTGELFF. The rearrangement links TRBV7-2 to TRBJ2-2; D gene ambiguous. V lost 1 base, J lost 3 bases, and 9 bases lay in between. Germline V lookup: CDR1 SGHTA, CDR2 FQGNSA. CDR3 length: 15 residues.

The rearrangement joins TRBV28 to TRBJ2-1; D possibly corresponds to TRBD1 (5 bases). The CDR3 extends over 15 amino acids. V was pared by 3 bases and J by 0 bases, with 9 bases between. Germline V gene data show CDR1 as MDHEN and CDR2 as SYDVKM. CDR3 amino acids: CASSFGATSYNEQFF. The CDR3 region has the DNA TGTGCCAGCAGTTTTGGGGCCACCTCCTACAATGAGCAGTTCTTC.

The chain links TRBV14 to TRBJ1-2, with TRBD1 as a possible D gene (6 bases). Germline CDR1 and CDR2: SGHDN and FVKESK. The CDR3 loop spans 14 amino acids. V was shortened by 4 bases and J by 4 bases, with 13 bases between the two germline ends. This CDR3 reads CASSPDSFSYGYTF. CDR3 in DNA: TGTGCCAGCAGCCCGGACAGTTTTTCCTATGGCTACACCTTC.

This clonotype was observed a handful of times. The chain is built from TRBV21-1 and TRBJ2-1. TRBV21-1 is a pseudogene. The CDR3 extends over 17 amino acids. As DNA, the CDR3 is TGTGCCAGCAGCCCCCGAGTTCTCACCTTAGAGTACAATGAGCAGTTCTTC. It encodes CASSPRVLTLEYNEQFF.

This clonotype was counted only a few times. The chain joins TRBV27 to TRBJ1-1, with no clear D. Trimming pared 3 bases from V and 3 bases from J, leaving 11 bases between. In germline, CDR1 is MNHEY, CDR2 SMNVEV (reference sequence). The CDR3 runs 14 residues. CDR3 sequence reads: CASSFEGSYTEAFF. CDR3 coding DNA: TGTGCCAGCAGTTTTGAGGGATCGTACACTGAAGCTTTCTTT.

The CDR3 protein is CASSRQAGGPDTQYF. The CDR3 DNA reads as TGTGCCAGCAGCCGACAAGCGGGAGGTCCAGATACGCAGTATTTT. The chain is built from TRBV12-3 or TRBV12-4 and TRBJ2-3; TRBD2 matches 9 bases. The CDR3 totals 15 residues. J was trimmed by 4 bases and V by 6 bases; bases with no gene match: 8.

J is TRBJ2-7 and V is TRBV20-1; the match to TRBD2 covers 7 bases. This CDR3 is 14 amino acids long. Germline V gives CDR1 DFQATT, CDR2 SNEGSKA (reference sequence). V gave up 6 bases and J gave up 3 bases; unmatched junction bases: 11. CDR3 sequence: CSALKRDRIYEQYF. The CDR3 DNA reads TGCAGTGCCCTCAAGCGGGACCGCATCTACGAGCAGTACTTC.

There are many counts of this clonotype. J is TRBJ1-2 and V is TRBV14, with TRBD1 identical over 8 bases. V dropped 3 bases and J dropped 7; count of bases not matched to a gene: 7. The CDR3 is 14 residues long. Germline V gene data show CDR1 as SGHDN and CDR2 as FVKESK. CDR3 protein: CASSHGQGAFGYTF. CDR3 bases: TGTGCCAGCAGCCACGGACAGGGTGCTTTTGGCTACACCTTC.